In this sample, the clone carrying this T cell receptor (beta chain) is medium-sized. TCRdb redid the calling of the PCR reads with MiXCR, one entry per CDR3 protein. The sample gives 7,500 to 8,000 distinct CDR3 sequences, 45% to 70% of which show up once; 24% is in the top ten. The data belong to a study of CD4 and CD8 cells across lung adenocarcinoma regions. This CDR3 is built from 12 residues. V shed 3 bases and J shed 0 bases, with 3 bases lying between them. CDR1 and CDR2 from the germline V gene are WNHNN and SYGVQD (reference sequence). Samples came from patients with localized non-small cell lung adenocarcinoma.

J is TRBJ2-7 and V is TRBV10-1; D ambiguous. The TCR sequence derives from a female donor with lung adenocarcinoma. The CD4 and CD8 labels of this study may be unreliable. The sample consisted of CD4+ T cells from the center of a lung tumor. CDR3 sequence: CASSENSYEQYF. DNA for the CDR3: TGCGCCAGCAGTGAAAACTCCTACGAGCAGTACTTC.